The 20 T cell receptor beta chains given below trace back to one sample, sequenced in a study of blood T cell repertoires in COVID-19. Some clones are missing from TCRdb's copy, which holds only in-frame ones; the method was immunoSEQ multiplex PCR. The table shows a few hundred thousand clones, with about 79% occurring only once. The source material was peripheral blood. The receptors derive from a woman aged 40 to 50 who had recovered from COVID-19.

V and J are TRBV6-5 and TRBJ1-6; 7 nucleotides line up with TRBD1. The V and J ends lost 7 bases and 6 bases, in that order; junction bases with no gene match: 6. The CDR3 extends over 14 amino acids. The germline V gene encodes CDR1 MNHEY and CDR2 SVGAGI. This CDR3 reads CASTGDSSNSPLHF. The CDR3 nucleotides are TGTGCCAGCACCGGGGACAGTAGTAATTCACCCCTCCACTTT.

The chain recombines TRBV25-1 with TRBJ1-1, with 7 bases fitting TRBD1. V trimming: 2 bases; J trimming: 3 bases; junction bases outside the gene matches: 3. This CDR3 region has 14 residues. Per germline, CDR1 MGHDK and CDR2 SYGVNS. This CDR3 reads CASSELTGDTEAFF. CDR3 bases: TGTGCCAGCAGTGAACTCACAGGGGACACTGAAGCTTTCTTT. Looking up the rest from reference TRBV25-1 and TRBJ1-1 gives the full variable domain: EADIYQTPRYLVIGTGKKITLECSQTMGHDKMYWYQQDPGMELHLIHYSYGVNSTEKGDLSSESTVSRIRTEHFPLTLESARPSHTSQYLCASSELTGDTEAFFGQGTRLTVV.

The rearrangement uses TRBV5-4 and TRBJ2-2, with 11 bases identical to TRBD2. The CDR3 extends over 15 amino acids. The trim removed 1 base at V and 6 bases at J, leaving 2 bases unmatched. The germline V gene encodes CDR1 SGHNT and CDR2 YYREEE (reference sequence). The CDR3 coding sequence is TGTGCCAGCAGCTTGACTAGCGGGGGCCCCGGGGAGCTGTTTTTT. Amino acid sequence: CASSLTSGGPGELFF. Full variable domain (rest looked up from reference TRBV5-4 and TRBJ2-2): ETGVTQSPTHLIKTRGQQVTLRCSSQSGHNTVSWYQQALGQGPQFIFQYYREEENGRGNFPPRFSGLQFPNYSSELNVNALELDDSALYLCASSLTSGGPGELFFGEGSRLTVL.

The chain combines TRBV6-5 with TRBJ1-1; D call uncertain. The CDR3 covers 16 residues. The V and J ends lost 2 bases and 2 bases respectively, with 15 bases between them. Germline CDR1 is MNHEY and CDR2 is SVGAGI. The CDR3 region is CASSYHSFNDNTEAFF. Written as DNA, the CDR3 is TGTGCCAGCAGTTACCACTCCTTTAATGATAACACTGAAGCTTTCTTT.

The chain is built from TRBV12-3 or TRBV12-4 and TRBJ1-2; D is uncertain. The V end was cut by 5 bases, the J end by 5 bases, with 12 bases between. The CDR3 is 13 amino acids. The CDR3 here is CASSPSSGYGYTF. In DNA, the CDR3 is TGTGCCAGCAGTCCGTCCTCGGGGTATGGCTACACCTTC.

This clone was found once. Relative to the germline gene, one junction end is altered; a read error may explain this. J is TRBJ2-1 and V is TRBV7-3; 9 bases agree with TRBD2. CDR1 SGHTA and CDR2 FQGTGA come from the germline V gene. The CDR3 has 16 amino acids. CDR3 sequence (DNA): TGTGCCAGCAGTTTAAAAAGCGGGGGGCCTTTAAATGAGCAGTTCTTC. It translates to CASSLKSGGPLNEQFF.

This clone was recorded once. CDR3 sequence reads: CASSQGDRGLSYEQYF. DNA for the CDR3: TGCGCCAGCAGCCAAGGGGACAGGGGGCTCTCCTACGAGCAGTACTTC. V gene TRBV4-1 combines with J gene TRBJ2-7; 12 bases line up with TRBD1. The CDR3 is made up of 16 amino acids. The germline gives CDR1 MGHRA, CDR2 YSYEKL. Trimming took 1 base from V and 0 from J; bases not matched to a gene: 1.

This clone occurred a few times. This rearrangement joins TRBV5-1 to TRBJ2-2; D is perhaps TRBD1 (6 bases). The CDR3 spans 17 residues. The germline CDR1 and CDR2 sequences are SGHRS and YFSETQ. V was clipped by 0 bases and J by 1 base, with 13 bases between them. CDR3 DNA sequence: TGCGCCAGCAGCTTGGTTCCTCCGGGACAGAACACCGGGGAGCTGTTTTTT. This encodes CASSLVPPGQNTGELFF. The full variable domain, rest sourced from reference TRBV5-1 and TRBJ2-2, is KAGVTQTPRYLIKTRGQQVTLSCSPISGHRSVSWYQQTPGQGLQFLFEYFSETQRNKGNFPGRFSGRQFSNSRSEMNVSTLELGDSALYLCASSLVPPGQNTGELFFGEGSRLTVL.

This chain uses TRBV6-6 with TRBJ2-6; the D gene is possibly TRBD2 (6 bases). Deletions cut 6 bases from V and 12 bases from J, with 21 bases between. The CDR3 runs to 15 residues. Germline assignment: CDR1 MNHNY and CDR2 SVGAGI (reference sequence). The CDR3 region is CASRDGGGAQRVLTF. In DNA, the CDR3 is TGTGCCAGCAGGGACGGAGGAGGGGCTCAGCGCGTCCTGACTTTC.

This chain links TRBV4-3 with TRBJ2-1; TRBD1 matches at 9 bases. V lost 2 bases and J lost 3; bases outside the gene matches: 14. Germline V gives CDR1 LGHNA, CDR2 YSLEER. This CDR3 is 19 amino acids long. The CDR3, as DNA: TGCGCCAGCAGCCAAACCGACTCGCCGGGACAGGGCGGCTACAATGAGCAGTTCTTC. Its protein product is CASSQTDSPGQGGYNEQFF.

Comments on this clone: Since a much larger clone is just one base distant, this may be a read error. The rearrangement uses TRBV12-3 or TRBV12-4 and TRBJ1-2, with 7 nucleotides matching TRBD1. This CDR3 region has 12 residues. V lost 6 bases, J lost 5 bases, and 3 bases stayed unmatched. The CDR3 bases are TGTGCCAGCAGGAAACAGGGGTATGGCTACACCTTC. It encodes CASRKQGYGYTF.

The V call is TRBV18, the J call TRBJ2-1; 8 bases fit TRBD1. This CDR3 has 14 residues. V lost 6 bases and J lost 8; bases outside the gene matches: 9. Germline V lookup: CDR1 KGHSH, CDR2 LQKENI. For the CDR3, the DNA is TGTGCCAGCTCCCTCGGGACAGGTCCGGATGAGCAGTTCTTC. Translating gives CASSLGTGPDEQFF. Full variable domain (remainder filled in from reference TRBV18 and TRBJ2-1): NAGVMQNPRHLVRRRGQEARLRCSPMKGHSHVYWYRQLPEEGLKFMVYLQKENIIDESGMPKERFSAEFPKEGPSILRIQQVVRGDSAAYFCASSLGTGPDEQFFGPGTRLTVL.

The V and J genes are TRBV9 and TRBJ2-3, with 12 bases identical to TRBD2. The V and J ends lost 2 bases and 3 bases, in that order; junction bases with no gene match: 7. Germline loops: CDR1 SGDLS, CDR2 YYNGEE. The CDR3 covers 17 residues. CDR3 nucleotides: TGTGCCAGCAGCGTTCGTAAAGGACTAGCGGGGACAGATACGCAGTATTTT. It codes for CASSVRKGLAGTDTQYF.

Only a few counts were recorded for this clone. The rearrangement links TRBV28 to TRBJ2-1, with TRBD2 identical over 9 bases. This CDR3 spans 17 amino acids. Unmatched junction bases numbered 10, after V lost 2 bases and J lost 5 bases. Per germline, CDR1 MDHEN and CDR2 SYDVKM. CDR3 protein: CASSLLPRGLANNEQFF. DNA for the CDR3: TGTGCCAGCAGTTTACTTCCCCGGGGACTAGCAAACAATGAGCAGTTCTTC.

The chain uses TRBV14 and TRBJ2-1; 11 bases agree with TRBD1. Germline-derived CDR1 and CDR2 are SGHDN and FVKESK. J lost 5 bases, V lost 4 bases, and 16 bases had no gene match. The CDR3 spans 19 residues. The CDR3 here is CASSPDRGLSWTGNNEQFF. In DNA form, the CDR3 reads TGTGCCAGCAGCCCGGACAGGGGGCTCTCGTGGACAGGAAACAATGAGCAGTTCTTC.

The chain links TRBV3-1 (or the pseudogene TRBV3-2) to TRBJ1-4; TRBD1 is a possible D gene (6 bases). Trimming took off 4 bases at V and 0 bases at J, with 12 bases between the two ends. The CDR3 is made up of 16 amino acids. The germline CDR1 and CDR2 sequences are LGHDT and YNNKEL (reference sequence). CDR3 in amino acids: CASSRGQIATNEKLFF. Here the CDR3 DNA reads TGTGCCAGCAGCCGCGGACAGATTGCAACTAATGAAAAACTGTTTTTT.

The chain has TRBV25-1 and TRBJ2-5; the D gene is possibly TRBD1 (6 bases). V was pared by 2 bases and J by 4 bases, with 8 bases between. Germline lookup yields CDR1 MGHDK and CDR2 SYGVNS. CDR3 size: 13 residues. CDR3 loop: CASSEPGVETQYF. DNA of the CDR3: TGTGCCAGCAGTGAACCAGGGGTAGAGACCCAGTACTTC.

The chain uses TRBV6-6 and TRBJ2-3, with TRBD1 matching over 7 bases. CDR1 is MNHNY, CDR2 SVGAGI, per germline (reference sequence). The CDR3 sequence is 16 residues long. V shed 5 bases, J shed 5 bases, and the junction held 13 bases outside the gene matches. CDR3 in DNA: TGTGCCAGCAGTCTGCAACGACAGGGTCTACGAGATACGCAGTATTTT. Translated: CASSLQRQGLRDTQYF.

The chain combines TRBV12-3 or TRBV12-4 with TRBJ2-3; D perhaps matches TRBD2 (7 bases). The CDR3 sequence is 13 residues long. V was trimmed by 4 bases and J by 8 bases, leaving 13 bases between them. DNA for the CDR3: TGTGCCAGCAGTTCCGCGGGGGCCACTACGCAGTATTTT. Protein: CASSSAGATTQYF.

The chain employs TRBV4-3 and TRBJ1-2; 11 positions agree with TRBD1. Germline CDR1 reads LGHNA; CDR2 reads YSLEER. The CDR3 extends over 14 amino acids. The V and J ends lost 7 bases and 8 bases, in that order; junction bases with no gene match: 9. CDR3 sequence reads: CASTADRGQGGYTF. The DNA of the CDR3 is TGCGCCAGCACGGCGGACAGGGGGCAAGGAGGCTACACCTTC.